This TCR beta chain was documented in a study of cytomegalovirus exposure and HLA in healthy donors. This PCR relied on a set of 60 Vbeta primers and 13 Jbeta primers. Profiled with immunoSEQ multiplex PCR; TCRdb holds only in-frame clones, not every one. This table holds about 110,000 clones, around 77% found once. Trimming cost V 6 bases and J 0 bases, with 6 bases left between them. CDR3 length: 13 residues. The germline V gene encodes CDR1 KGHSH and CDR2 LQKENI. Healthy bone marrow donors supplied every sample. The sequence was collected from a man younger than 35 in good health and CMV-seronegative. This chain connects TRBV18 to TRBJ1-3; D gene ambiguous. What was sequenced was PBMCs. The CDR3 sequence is CASSTASGNTIYF. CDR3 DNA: TGTGCCAGCTCCACTGCCTCTGGAAACACCATATATTTT.